Shown below are 20 T cell receptor beta chains from a single sample sequenced in a study of blood T cell repertoires in COVID-19. Some clones are missing from TCRdb's copy, which holds only in-frame ones; the method was immunoSEQ multiplex PCR. Of roughly 130,000 clones in the sample, 84% were seen once. The sample taken for sequencing was peripheral blood. The origin of the receptors is a woman aged 25 to 39 who had recovered from COVID-19.

The chain recombines TRBV5-1 with TRBJ2-4, with 7 bases identical to TRBD2. The CDR3 is 16 amino acids. V trimming: 2 bases; J trimming: 6 bases; junction bases outside the gene matches: 11. Germline V gene data show CDR1 as SGHRS and CDR2 as YFSETQ. The CDR3 protein is CASSFGGSYGVNIQYF. CDR3 nucleotide sequence: TGCGCCAGCAGCTTTGGCGGGAGTTACGGAGTAAACATTCAGTACTTC.

The chain has TRBV24-1 and TRBJ1-2, with 7 bases matching TRBD1. The germline V gene encodes CDR1 KGHDR and CDR2 SFDVKD. This CDR3 is built from 20 residues. V gave up 4 bases and J gave up 0 bases; unmatched junction bases: 19. The CDR3 coding sequence is TGTGCCACCAGTGAGGAGAGGGGGCGGTTTTACCAATCCCCTAACTATGGCTACACCTTC. It yields the protein CATSEERGRFYQSPNYGYTF.

This rearrangement joins TRBV5-4 to TRBJ2-1, with TRBD2 identical over 13 bases. V shed 4 bases, J shed 6 bases, and the junction held 10 bases outside the gene matches. CDR1 is SGHNT, CDR2 YYREEE, per germline (reference sequence). The CDR3 runs to 17 residues. This CDR3 is CASSVDSGTSGINEQFF. The CDR3 bases are TGTGCCAGCAGCGTAGACTCCGGGACTAGCGGGATCAATGAGCAGTTCTTC.

The rearrangement uses TRBV7-9 and TRBJ2-1; TRBD2 matches 13 bases. Germline V gene lookup returns CDR1 SEHNR and CDR2 FQNEAQ (reference sequence). The junction had 7 bases not matched to a gene; V was cut back by 7 bases and J by 7 bases. There are 15 residues in the CDR3. CDR3 coding DNA: TGTGCCAGCACCCGACTAGCGGGGGGCTTAAATGAGCAGTTCTTC. Protein product: CASTRLAGGLNEQFF.

The V gene is TRBV18, the J gene TRBJ1-2, with 9 bases lining up with TRBD1. The CDR3 has 14 amino acids. J lost 3 bases, V lost 6 bases, and 5 bases had no gene match. Germline CDR1 reads KGHSH; CDR2 reads LQKENI. CDR3 sequence reads: CASSLRQGDYGYTF. Written as DNA, the CDR3 is TGTGCCAGCTCCCTCAGACAGGGGGACTATGGCTACACCTTC. Filled out from reference TRBV18 and TRBJ1-2, the complete variable domain reads NAGVMQNPRHLVRRRGQEARLRCSPMKGHSHVYWYRQLPEEGLKFMVYLQKENIIDESGMPKERFSAEFPKEGPSILRIQQVVRGDSAAYFCASSLRQGDYGYTFGSGTRLTVV.

This chain uses TRBV29-1 with TRBJ2-1, with 10 positions matching TRBD2. V lost 7 bases and J lost 7; bases outside the gene matches: 10. Germline lookup yields CDR1 SQVTM and CDR2 ANQGSEA. The CDR3 is made up of 14 amino acids. CDR3 sequence reads: CSAIPSGSMNEQFF. The CDR3 nucleotides are TGCAGCGCTATCCCTAGCGGGAGTATGAATGAGCAGTTCTTC.

The chain has TRBV19 and TRBJ1-1; 7 bases map to TRBD1. The CDR3 is made up of 15 amino acids. Germline CDR1 and CDR2: LNHDA and SQIVND (reference sequence). With V trimmed by 4 bases and J by 0 bases, 5 bases remained unmatched. CDR3 sequence reads: CASSTRDRLNTEAFF. CDR3 bases: TGTGCCAGTAGTACTCGGGACAGATTGAACACTGAAGCTTTCTTT.

The rearrangement uses TRBV5-6 and TRBJ1-3, with 7 bases aligning to TRBD1. The junction had 4 bases not matched to a gene; V was cut back by 5 bases and J by 2 bases. Germline V gives CDR1 SGHDT, CDR2 YYEEEE. The CDR3 length is 14 residues. Here the CDR3 reads CASRVTGTGNTIYF. The CDR3 DNA follows: TGTGCCAGCAGGGTGACAGGGACTGGAAACACCATATATTTT.

V usage is TRBV18 and J usage is TRBJ1-5, with 7 bases matching TRBD1. J lost 0 bases, V lost 3 bases, and 8 bases had no gene match. Germline V lookup: CDR1 KGHSH, CDR2 LQKENI. The CDR3 consists of 17 residues. The CDR3 loop reads CASSPIPGTVSNQPQHF. CDR3 in DNA: TGTGCCAGCTCACCTATTCCCGGGACAGTTAGCAATCAGCCCCAGCATTTT.

The V call is TRBV27, the J call TRBJ1-1, with D hard to call. V was cut by 6 bases and J by 7 bases, with 21 bases left in between. Germline assignment: CDR1 MNHEY and CDR2 SMNVEV (reference sequence). There are 15 residues in the CDR3. In DNA form, the CDR3 reads TGTGCCAGCAGAGTACCGGGAGGCGCCGAAGGTGAAGCTTTCTTT. Encoded protein: CASRVPGGAEGEAFF.

The chain has TRBV7-9 and TRBJ1-1, with TRBD1 as a possible D gene (6 bases). Trimming removed 6 bases from V and 8 bases from J, with 13 bases in between. The CDR3 loop spans 12 amino acids. In germline, CDR1 is SEHNR, CDR2 FQNEAQ (reference sequence). The CDR3 reads CASSYRETEAFF. The CDR3 DNA reads TGTGCCAGCAGTTACAGGGAGACCGAAGCTTTCTTT. The full variable domain, completed using reference TRBV7-9 and TRBJ1-1, is DTGVSQNPRHKITKRGQNVTFRCDPISEHNRLYWYRQTLGQGPEFLTYFQNEAQLEKSRLLSDRFSAERPKGSFSTLEIQRTEQGDSAMYLCASSYRETEAFFGQGTRLTVV.

The chain carries TRBV5-1 and TRBJ2-3; TRBD2 matches 9 bases. With V trimmed by 0 bases and J by 3 bases, 5 bases remained unmatched. The V gene's germline CDR1 is SGHRS and CDR2 YFSETQ. The CDR3 consists of 16 residues. The DNA of the CDR3 is TGCGCCAGCAGCTTGGCGCAGCGGGGGGTAACAGATACGCAGTATTTT. Its protein is CASSLAQRGVTDTQYF. Variable domain in full (rest from reference TRBV5-1 and TRBJ2-3): KAGVTQTPRYLIKTRGQQVTLSCSPISGHRSVSWYQQTPGQGLQFLFEYFSETQRNKGNFPGRFSGRQFSNSRSEMNVSTLELGDSALYLCASSLAQRGVTDTQYFGPGTRLTVL.

The V call is TRBV3-1 (or the pseudogene TRBV3-2), the J call TRBJ2-2; 9 nucleotides agree with TRBD2. Germline assignment: CDR1 LGHDT and CDR2 YNNKEL (reference sequence). The CDR3 sequence is 19 residues long. V was pared by 0 bases and J by 3 bases, with 11 bases of the junction left unmatched. CDR3 nucleotide sequence: TGTGCCAGCAGCCAAGACTCCCGGGCTAGCGGGATCGACACCGGGGAGCTGTTTTTT. It codes for CASSQDSRASGIDTGELFF.

The J gene is TRBJ1-1, the V gene TRBV20-1; 7 bases match TRBD1. V trimming: 7 bases; J trimming: 7 bases; junction bases outside the gene matches: 6. Germline V gene data show CDR1 as DFQATT and CDR2 as SNEGSKA (reference sequence). The CDR3 totals 11 residues. DNA for the CDR3: TGCAGTGTCCAACAGGGGAATGAAGCTTTCTTT. Protein sequence: CSVQQGNEAFF.

The chain couples TRBV5-1 to TRBJ2-7; D might be TRBD1 (6 bases). The germline V and J ends were trimmed by 4 bases and 3 bases, with 11 bases remaining between them. The germline gives CDR1 SGHRS, CDR2 YFSETQ. The CDR3 extends over 13 amino acids. DNA of the CDR3: TGCGCCAGCAGCCCGGACAGCCTCTACGAGCAGTACTTC. It codes for CASSPDSLYEQYF.

This sequence joins TRBV5-1 and TRBJ2-3, with D maybe TRBD2 (5 bases). The V end was cut by 2 bases, the J end by 5 bases, with 18 bases between. The CDR3 has 16 residues. Germline CDR1 SGHRS, CDR2 YFSETQ. This chain's CDR3 is CASSFDAGARGDTQYF. The CDR3 region has the DNA TGCGCCAGCAGCTTCGACGCGGGCGCCCGAGGAGATACGCAGTATTTT.

The rearrangement links TRBV11-2 to TRBJ2-7; TRBD2 matches at 13 bases. In germline, CDR1 is SGHAT, CDR2 FQNNGV. The CDR3 has 16 residues. V lost 4 bases, J lost 2 bases, and 5 bases stayed unmatched. The CDR3 coding sequence is TGTGCCAGCAGCTACGGACTAGCGGGGGTTACCTACGAGCAGTACTTC. It specifies CASSYGLAGVTYEQYF. Full variable domain (remainder filled in from reference TRBV11-2 and TRBJ2-7): EAGVAQSPRYKIIEKRQSVAFWCNPISGHATLYWYQQILGQGPKLLIQFQNNGVVDDSQLPKDRFSAERLKGVDSTLKIQPAKLEDSAVYLCASSYGLAGVTYEQYFGPGTRLTVT.

V is TRBV19 and J is TRBJ1-1, with 7 nucleotides matching TRBD1. The CDR3 covers 15 residues. V was clipped by 9 bases and J by 5 bases; unmatched bases: 15. Germline V gene data show CDR1 as LNHDA and CDR2 as SQIVND (reference sequence). The CDR3 coding sequence is TGTGCCAGCCACCCCCTTCGCAGGGGGAATACTGAAGCTTTCTTT. Residues: CASHPLRRGNTEAFF.

V and J are TRBV24-1 and TRBJ2-7; TRBD2 is a possible D gene (6 bases). The CDR3 is made up of 14 amino acids. V lost 5 bases and J 5 bases, leaving 15 bases between the germline ends. The germline V gene has CDR1 KGHDR and CDR2 SFDVKD. The CDR3 spells CATSGKRGANEQYF. The CDR3 DNA follows: TGTGCCACCAGTGGTAAACGCGGGGCTAACGAGCAGTACTTC.

The chain employs TRBV12-5 and TRBJ2-7; TRBD1 aligns across 11 bases. Germline V CDR1 and CDR2: LGHNT, FRNRAP. The CDR3 length is 16 residues. J lost 4 bases, V lost 2 bases, and 7 bases had no gene match. The CDR3 DNA follows: TGTGCTAGTGGTTTGACCTTAGGACAGGGGGCGTACGAGCAGTACTTC. Protein product: CASGLTLGQGAYEQYF.